This note documents a single TCR beta chain sequence. Its antigen is still unknown. Assay used: immunoSEQ multiplex PCR; TCRdb lists only in-frame clones, some missing. This sample carries tens of thousands of clones, 70% to 90% of them seen once, and the ten largest clones take just under 2%. The germline V and J ends were trimmed by 4 bases and 4 bases, with 20 bases remaining between them. This CDR3 is built from 16 residues. From germline, CDR1 is SGHRS and CDR2 YFSETQ. The data were obtained in a study of OX40 agonist ivuxolimab in advanced cancers. General study points: Clonal expansion in partial responders at 0.1-3.0 mg/kg ranked among the lowest. Mean expanded clone counts were higher in CD8+ than CD4+ T cells.

Enrollment shut out patients with autoimmune disease history or systemic immunosuppression. Blood specimens came from baseline, cycle 4 day 1, and cycle 7 day 1. This sample comprised CD4+ or CD8+ T cells sorted from blood, obtained in a trial of the OX40 agonist ivuxolimab. The TCR sequence derives from an adult with an advanced solid tumor such as melanoma, head and neck, liver or kidney cancer. The chain joins TRBV5-1 to TRBJ1-2, with D possibly being TRBD1 (5 bases). CDR3 sequence: CASSHLTASGAYGYTF. The CDR3 DNA reads as TGCGCCAGCAGCCACCTTACAGCGTCTGGGGCCTATGGCTACACCTTC.